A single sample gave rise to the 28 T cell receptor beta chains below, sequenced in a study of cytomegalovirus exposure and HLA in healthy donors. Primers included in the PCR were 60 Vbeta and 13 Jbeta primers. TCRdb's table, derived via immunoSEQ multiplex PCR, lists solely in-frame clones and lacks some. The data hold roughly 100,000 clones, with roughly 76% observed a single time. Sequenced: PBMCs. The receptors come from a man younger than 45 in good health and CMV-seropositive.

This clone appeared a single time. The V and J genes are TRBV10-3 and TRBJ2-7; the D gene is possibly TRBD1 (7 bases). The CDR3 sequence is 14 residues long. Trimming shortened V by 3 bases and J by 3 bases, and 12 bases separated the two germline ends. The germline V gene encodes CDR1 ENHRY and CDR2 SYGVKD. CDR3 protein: CAISELRDSYEQYF. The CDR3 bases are TGTGCCATCAGTGAACTGCGGGACAGCTACGAGCAGTACTTC.

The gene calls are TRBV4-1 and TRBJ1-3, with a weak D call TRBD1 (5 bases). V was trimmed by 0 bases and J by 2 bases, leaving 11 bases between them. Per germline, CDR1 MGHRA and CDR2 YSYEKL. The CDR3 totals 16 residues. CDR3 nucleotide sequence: TGCGCCAGCAGCCAAGATCCCGGGGGACCTGGAAACACCATATATTTT. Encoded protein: CASSQDPGGPGNTIYF.

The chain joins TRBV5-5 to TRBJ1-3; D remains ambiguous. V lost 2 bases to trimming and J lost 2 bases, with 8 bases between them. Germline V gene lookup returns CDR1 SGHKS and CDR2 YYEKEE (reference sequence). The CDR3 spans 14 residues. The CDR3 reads CASSLRLTGNTIYF. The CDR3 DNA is TGTGCCAGCAGCTTACGACTCACTGGAAACACCATATATTTT.

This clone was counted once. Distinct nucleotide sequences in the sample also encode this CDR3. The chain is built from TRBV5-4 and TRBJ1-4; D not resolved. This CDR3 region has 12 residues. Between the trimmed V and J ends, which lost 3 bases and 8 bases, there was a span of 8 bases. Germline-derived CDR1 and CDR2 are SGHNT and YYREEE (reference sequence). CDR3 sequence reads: CASSSRGEKLFF. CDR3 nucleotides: TGTGCCAGCAGCTCCCGGGGAGAAAAACTGTTTTTT.

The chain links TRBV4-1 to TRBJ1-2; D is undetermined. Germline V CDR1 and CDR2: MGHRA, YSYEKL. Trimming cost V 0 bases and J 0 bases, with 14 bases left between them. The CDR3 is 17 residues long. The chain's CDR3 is CASSQEVKRDSNYGYTF. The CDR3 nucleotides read TGCGCCAGCAGCCAAGAGGTGAAAAGAGACTCTAACTATGGCTACACCTTC.

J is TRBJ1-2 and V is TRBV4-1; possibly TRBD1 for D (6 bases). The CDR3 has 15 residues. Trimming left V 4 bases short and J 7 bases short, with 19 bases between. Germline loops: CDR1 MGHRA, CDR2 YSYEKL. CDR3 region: CASSPYLGGAGGYTF. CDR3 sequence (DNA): TGCGCCAGCAGCCCTTACCTTGGGGGCGCCGGTGGCTACACCTTC.

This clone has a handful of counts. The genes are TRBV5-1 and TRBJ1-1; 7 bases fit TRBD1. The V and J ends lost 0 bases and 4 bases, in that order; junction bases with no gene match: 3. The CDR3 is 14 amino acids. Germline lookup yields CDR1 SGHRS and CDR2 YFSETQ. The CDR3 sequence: CASSLGWDSTEAFF. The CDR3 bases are TGCGCCAGCAGCTTGGGGTGGGACAGCACTGAAGCTTTCTTT.

The CDR3 DNA reads as TGTGCCAGCTCACCACAGGGGGCTGAAGCTTTCTTT. Its translation is CASSPQGAEAFF. This chain links TRBV18 with TRBJ1-1, with D maybe TRBD1 (6 bases). The V end lost 1 base, the J end lost 6 bases, and 6 bases lay between the germline ends. CDR1 and CDR2 (germline): KGHSH, LQKENI. This CDR3 region has 12 residues.

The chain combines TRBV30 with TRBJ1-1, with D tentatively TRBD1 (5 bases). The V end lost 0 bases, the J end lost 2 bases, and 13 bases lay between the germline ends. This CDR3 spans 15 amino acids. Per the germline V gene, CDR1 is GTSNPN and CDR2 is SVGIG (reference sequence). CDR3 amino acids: CAWSVRGLLNTEAFF. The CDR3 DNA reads TGTGCCTGGAGTGTACGGGGACTGTTAAACACTGAAGCTTTCTTT.

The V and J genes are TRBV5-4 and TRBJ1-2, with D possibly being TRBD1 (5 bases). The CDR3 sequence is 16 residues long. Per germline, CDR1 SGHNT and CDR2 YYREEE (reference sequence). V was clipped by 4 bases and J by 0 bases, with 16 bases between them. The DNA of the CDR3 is TGTGCCAGCAGCCCAAACGGTGGGGGGACTAACTATGGCTACACCTTC. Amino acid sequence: CASSPNGGGTNYGYTF.

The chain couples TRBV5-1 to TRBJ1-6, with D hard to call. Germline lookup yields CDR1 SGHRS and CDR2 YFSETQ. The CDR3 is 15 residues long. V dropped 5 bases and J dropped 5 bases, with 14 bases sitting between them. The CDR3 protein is CASREGGIDNSPLHF. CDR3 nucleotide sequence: TGCGCCAGCAGGGAAGGAGGTATCGATAATTCACCCCTCCACTTT.

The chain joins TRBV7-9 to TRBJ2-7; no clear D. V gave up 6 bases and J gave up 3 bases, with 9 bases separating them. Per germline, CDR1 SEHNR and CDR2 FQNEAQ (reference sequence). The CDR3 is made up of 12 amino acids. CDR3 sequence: CASSFPGYEQYF. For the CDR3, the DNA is TGTGCCAGCAGTTTCCCGGGCTACGAGCAGTACTTC.

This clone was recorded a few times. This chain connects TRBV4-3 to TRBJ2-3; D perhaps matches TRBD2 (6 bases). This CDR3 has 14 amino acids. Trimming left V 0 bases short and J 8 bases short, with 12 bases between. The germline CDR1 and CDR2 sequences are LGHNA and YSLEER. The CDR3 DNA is TGCGCCAGCAGCCAAGAGGGGACTGCCGCTACGCAGTATTTT. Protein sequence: CASSQEGTAATQYF.

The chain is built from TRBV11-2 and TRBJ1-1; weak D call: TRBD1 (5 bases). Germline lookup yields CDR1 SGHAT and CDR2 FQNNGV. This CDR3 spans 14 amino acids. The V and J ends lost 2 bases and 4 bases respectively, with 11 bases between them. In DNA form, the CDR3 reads TGTGCCAGCAGCTTAAAATCAGGGATCACTGAAGCTTTCTTT. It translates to CASSLKSGITEAFF. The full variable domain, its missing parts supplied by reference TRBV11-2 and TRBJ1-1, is EAGVAQSPRYKIIEKRQSVAFWCNPISGHATLYWYQQILGQGPKLLIQFQNNGVVDDSQLPKDRFSAERLKGVDSTLKIQPAKLEDSAVYLCASSLKSGITEAFFGQGTRLTVV.

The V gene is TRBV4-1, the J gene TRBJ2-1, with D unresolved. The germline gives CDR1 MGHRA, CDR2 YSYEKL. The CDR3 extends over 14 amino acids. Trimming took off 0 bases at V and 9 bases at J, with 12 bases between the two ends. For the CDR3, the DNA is TGCGCCAGCAGCCAAGATCAACCTAGTGCTGAGCAGTTCTTC. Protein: CASSQDQPSAEQFF.

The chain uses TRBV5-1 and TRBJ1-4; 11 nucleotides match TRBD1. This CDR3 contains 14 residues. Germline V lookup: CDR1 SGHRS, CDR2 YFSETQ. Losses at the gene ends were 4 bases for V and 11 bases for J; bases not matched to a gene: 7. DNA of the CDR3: TGCGCCAGCAGCCCTGGACAGGGGGCGAGGAAACTGTTTTTT. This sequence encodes CASSPGQGARKLFF.

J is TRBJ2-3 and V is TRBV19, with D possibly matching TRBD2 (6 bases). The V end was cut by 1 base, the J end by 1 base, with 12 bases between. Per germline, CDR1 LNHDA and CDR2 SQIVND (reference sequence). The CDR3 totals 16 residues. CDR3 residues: CASSIARGAGTDTQYF. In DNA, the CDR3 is TGTGCCAGTAGTATAGCGCGGGGCGCCGGCACAGATACGCAGTATTTT. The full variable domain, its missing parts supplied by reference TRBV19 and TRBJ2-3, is DGGITQSPKYLFRKEGQNVTLSCEQNLNHDAMYWYRQDPGQGLRLIYYSQIVNDFQKGDIAEGYSVSREKKESFPLTVTSAQKNPTAFYLCASSIARGAGTDTQYFGPGTRLTVL.

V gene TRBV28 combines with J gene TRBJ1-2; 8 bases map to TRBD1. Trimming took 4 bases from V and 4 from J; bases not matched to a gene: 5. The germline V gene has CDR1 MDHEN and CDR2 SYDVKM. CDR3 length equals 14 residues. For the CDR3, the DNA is TGTGCCAGCAGTTCCACCGGGACAGGCTATGGCTACACCTTC. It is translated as CASSSTGTGYGYTF.

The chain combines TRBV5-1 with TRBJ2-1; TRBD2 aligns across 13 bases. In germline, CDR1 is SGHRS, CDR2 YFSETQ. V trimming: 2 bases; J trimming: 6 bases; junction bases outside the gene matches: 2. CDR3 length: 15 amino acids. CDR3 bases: TGCGCCAGCAGCTTAACTAGCGGGGGGGCCAATGAGCAGTTCTTC. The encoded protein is CASSLTSGGANEQFF.

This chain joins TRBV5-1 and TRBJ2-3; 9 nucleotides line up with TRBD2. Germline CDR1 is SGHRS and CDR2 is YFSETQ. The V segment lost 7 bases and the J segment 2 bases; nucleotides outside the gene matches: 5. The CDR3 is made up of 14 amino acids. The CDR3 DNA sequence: TGCGCCAGCTTAGCGGGGGAAACCACAGATACGCAGTATTTT. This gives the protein CASLAGETTDTQYF.

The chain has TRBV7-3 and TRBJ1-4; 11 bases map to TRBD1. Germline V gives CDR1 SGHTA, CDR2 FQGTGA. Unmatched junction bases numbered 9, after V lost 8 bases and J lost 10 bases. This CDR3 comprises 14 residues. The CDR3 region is CASPRTGGRGKLFF. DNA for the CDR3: TGTGCCAGCCCTCGGACAGGGGGCCGGGGAAAACTGTTTTTT.

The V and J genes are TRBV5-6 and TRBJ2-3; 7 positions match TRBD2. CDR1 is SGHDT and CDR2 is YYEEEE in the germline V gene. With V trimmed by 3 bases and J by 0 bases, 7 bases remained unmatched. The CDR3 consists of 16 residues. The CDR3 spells CASSSPSGGSTDTQYF. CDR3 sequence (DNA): TGTGCCAGCAGCTCTCCCTCCGGGGGGAGCACAGATACGCAGTATTTT.

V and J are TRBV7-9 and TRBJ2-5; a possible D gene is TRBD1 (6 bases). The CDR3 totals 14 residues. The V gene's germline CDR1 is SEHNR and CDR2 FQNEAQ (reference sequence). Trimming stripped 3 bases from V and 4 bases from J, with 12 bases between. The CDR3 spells CASSFLSGVETQYF. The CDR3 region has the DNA TGTGCCAGCAGCTTCCTGTCAGGGGTAGAGACCCAGTACTTC.

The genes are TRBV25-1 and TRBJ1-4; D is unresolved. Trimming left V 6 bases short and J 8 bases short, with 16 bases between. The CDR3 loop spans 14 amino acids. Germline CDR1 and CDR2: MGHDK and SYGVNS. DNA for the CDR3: TGTGCCAGCAGGGAGGACGGGAGAAAGGAAAAACTGTTTTTT. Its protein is CASREDGRKEKLFF.

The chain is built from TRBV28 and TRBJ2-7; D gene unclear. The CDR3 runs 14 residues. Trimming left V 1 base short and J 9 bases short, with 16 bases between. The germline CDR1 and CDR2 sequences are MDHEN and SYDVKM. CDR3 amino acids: CASSLFSKSLRQYF. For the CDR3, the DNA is TGTGCCAGCAGTTTATTTTCCAAAAGCCTTCGGCAGTACTTC. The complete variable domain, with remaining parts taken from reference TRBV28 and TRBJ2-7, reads DVKVTQSSRYLVKRTGEKVFLECVQDMDHENMFWYRQDPGLGLRLIYFSYDVKMKEKGDIPEGYSVSREKKERFSLILESASTNQTSMYLCASSLFSKSLRQYFGPGTRLTVT.

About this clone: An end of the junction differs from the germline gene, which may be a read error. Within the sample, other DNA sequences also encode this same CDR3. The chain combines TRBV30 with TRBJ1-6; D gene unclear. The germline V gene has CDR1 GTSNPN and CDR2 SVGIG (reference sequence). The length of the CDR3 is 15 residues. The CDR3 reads CAWGPGGSMNSPLHF. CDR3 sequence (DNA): TGTGCCTGGGGCCCGGGAGGATCGATGAATTCCCCCCTCCACTTT.

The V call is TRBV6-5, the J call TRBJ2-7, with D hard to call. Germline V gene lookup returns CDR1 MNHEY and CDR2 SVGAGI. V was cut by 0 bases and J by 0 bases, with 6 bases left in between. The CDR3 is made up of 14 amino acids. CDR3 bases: TGTGCCAGCAGTTACTCGGGCAACTCCTACGAGCAGTACTTC. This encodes CASSYSGNSYEQYF.

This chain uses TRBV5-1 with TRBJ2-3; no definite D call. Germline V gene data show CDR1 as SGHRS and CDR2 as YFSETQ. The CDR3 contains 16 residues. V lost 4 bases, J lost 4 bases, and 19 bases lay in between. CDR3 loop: CASSDPLGADPDTQYF. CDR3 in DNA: TGCGCCAGCAGCGATCCTCTGGGCGCAGACCCAGATACGCAGTATTTT. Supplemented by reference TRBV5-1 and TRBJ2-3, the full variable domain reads KAGVTQTPRYLIKTRGQQVTLSCSPISGHRSVSWYQQTPGQGLQFLFEYFSETQRNKGNFPGRFSGRQFSNSRSEMNVSTLELGDSALYLCASSDPLGADPDTQYFGPGTRLTVL.